This entry describes one T cell receptor (beta chain). The target of this receptor is not known. Nothing much larger sits one base from this clone, and base qualities are not available. The entry originates in a study of blood T cell repertoires in COVID-19 (dated by TCRdb to 2018 to 2021). For the wider study: The collaborator samples originated in the United States, Italy and Spain and spanned the acute and convalescent phases of COVID-19. The samples were drawn from the first 160 participants of the ongoing ImmuneRACE study and from some 1,300 subjects provided by 6 global collaborators. Deeply sampled blood TCRbeta repertoires from subjects exposed to, actively infected with, or recovered from COVID-19 were included in the dataset. A freely available public database, intended as a resource for researchers studying the immune response to SARS-CoV-2, is where the repertoires were released. The material from the prospective study consisted of cDNA or gDNA derived from T cells, B-cell-depleted T cells, or PBMCs. Where available, HLA class I and class II types were taken from metadata supplied by the sample provider and were not determined by assay-based typing. Nearly every sample came with metadata listing a de-identified subject ID, COVID-19 status, age in years and sex. The study at large found these results: How much clinical and demographic metadata was included differed by source and by participant, and the metadata was provided uncurated.

One collaborating source in Seattle enrolled patients during active infection and followed them longitudinally through the course of disease. Each collaborating institution followed its own protocols to collect whole blood in K2EDTA tubes. For TCRbeta analysis, collaborators shipped samples as frozen whole blood, isolated PBMCs, or DNA extracted from either of those sample types. For CDR1 and CDR2, the germline V gene lists SGHTS and YDEGEE. Trimming removed 4 bases from V and 0 bases from J; the gene matches leave 5 bases unexplained. The CDR3 runs 16 amino acids, cysteine and phenylalanine included. Only the CDR3 DNA is retained, 48 bases long and in frame from the first base. TCRbeta CDR3 regions were amplified from genomic DNA by means of the immunoSEQ Assay, a bias-controlled multiplex PCR. The authors' pipeline ran thus. Nucleated cell counts per sample were estimated from amplification of reference gene primers within the assay. To quantify the absolute abundance of each unique TCRbeta CDR3 rearrangement, sequence reads were collapsed and filtered. For each sample, productive Simpson clonality was calculated as the square root of Simpson's diversity index across productive rearrangements. TCRdb mirrors the immuneACCESS table, restricted to in-frame sequences. Some clones are absent from its copies; in checked studies, under half trace to an unresolved V gene, and the reason for the others is unknown. Clone size and the V and J calls come from that table; the DNA yielded D and trimming. This sample is represented by fewer than 300,000 clones; about nine tenths of them were singletons. In total, the top ten clones hold roughly 12% of the sample.

The chain links TRBV5-8 with TRBJ2-2; the central 8 bases match TRBD1. The material sequenced was peripheral blood. The clonotype originates from a woman in her twenties or thirties with COVID-19, enrolled during active disease. Read as DNA, the sequence is TGTGCCAGCAGCCGTCGGACAGGGACGAACACCGGGGAGCTGTTTTTT. This encodes CASSRRTGTNTGELFF.